This T cell receptor beta chain comes out of a study of shared clonotypes between healthy human individuals. A note on this clone: The target antigen is unknown.

Study-level results: The study sampled only blood, and tissue repertoires likely differ.

Germline lookup yields CDR1 MDHEN and CDR2 SYDVKM. Trimming removed 6 bases from V and 3 bases from J, with 17 bases in between. The CDR3 contains 15 residues. The run depth of the assay was deep. Methods used by the authors: Filtering of immunoSEQ junctional sequences could not match full-length read filtering. The data were produced by immunoSEQ multiplex PCR, yet TCRdb's version contains in-frame clones alone and is incomplete. V and J calls and clone size are as listed in that table; D and trimming were resolved from the DNA. The repertoire holds hundreds of thousands of clones, around 73% seen once, with around 2% in the top ten. The investigators split CD4+ cells into a CD45RA+ naive subset and a CD45RA-negative memory subset.

The chain carries TRBV28 and TRBJ1-2, with D tentatively TRBD1 (6 bases). The source of this sequence is a woman in her 30s in good health. Specimen: memory CD4+ T cells sorted from blood. Subset here: CD45RA-negative fraction. For the CDR3, the DNA is TGTGCCAGCAGCCGTCGACAGGCCGGGCACTATGGCTACACCTTC. Its protein is CASSRRQAGHYGYTF.